This T cell receptor beta chain was sequenced in a study of blood T cell repertoires in COVID-19. About the research overall: Samples taken during acute and convalescent COVID-19 were collected in the United States, Italy and Spain.

The repertoire was sequenced with immunoSEQ multiplex PCR; TCRdb's copy has only in-frame clones and lacks some. The sample comprises around 100,000 clones, about 90% of which are singletons, and roughly 6% rests with the top ten. This CDR3 is built from 14 residues. Per germline, CDR1 MGHRA and CDR2 YSYEKL. Trimming took off 4 bases at V and 0 bases at J, with 9 bases between the two ends. The specimen was peripheral blood. The rearrangement joins TRBV4-1 to TRBJ1-2; no clear D gene. The source of this sequence is a human donor in a cohort sampled during active COVID-19. Here the CDR3 DNA reads TGCGCCAGCAGCCCGGTTGTTACTAACTATGGCTACACCTTC. It specifies CASSPVVTNYGYTF.